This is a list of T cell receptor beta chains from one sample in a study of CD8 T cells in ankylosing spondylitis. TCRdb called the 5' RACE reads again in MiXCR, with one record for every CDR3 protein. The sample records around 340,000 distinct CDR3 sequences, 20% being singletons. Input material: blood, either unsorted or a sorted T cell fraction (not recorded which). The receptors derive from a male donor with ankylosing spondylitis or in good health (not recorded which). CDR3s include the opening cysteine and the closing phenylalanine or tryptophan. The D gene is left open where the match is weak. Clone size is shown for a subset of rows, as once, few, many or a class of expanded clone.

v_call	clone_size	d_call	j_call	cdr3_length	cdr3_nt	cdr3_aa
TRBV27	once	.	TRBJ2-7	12	TGTGCCAGGAGGACGGAATCCTACGAGCAGTACTTC	CARRTESYEQYF
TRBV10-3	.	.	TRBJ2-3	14	TGTGCCATCAGTGGCTCCTCTAGCACAGATACGCAGTATTTT	CAISGSSSTDTQYF
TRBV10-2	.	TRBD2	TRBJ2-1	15	TGCGCCAGCAGTGAAGGCGGGGGGGCGGACAATGAGCAGTTCTTC	CASSEGGGADNEQFF
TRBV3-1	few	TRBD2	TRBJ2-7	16	TGTGCCAGCAGCCAGATCCCTAGCGGGGGGGCCTACGAGCAGTACTTC	CASSQIPSGGAYEQYF
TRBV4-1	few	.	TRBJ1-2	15	TGCGCCAGCAGCCCCCTCCGCACAGGGTGGGATGGCTACACCTTC	CASSPLRTGWDGYTF
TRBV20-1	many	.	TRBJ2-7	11	TGCAGTGCTAGAGTTAACTACGAGCAGTACTTC	CSARVNYEQYF
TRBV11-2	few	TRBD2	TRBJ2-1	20	TGTGCCAGCAGCTTTGAGTCTATGGTGGGACTAGCCCTTGACCTCGGAGAGCAGTTCTTC	CASSFESMVGLALDLGEQFF
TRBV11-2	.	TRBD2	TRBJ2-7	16	TGTGCCAGCAGCTTATGGGGTTCGGGACTAAACTACGAGCAGTACTTC	CASSLWGSGLNYEQYF
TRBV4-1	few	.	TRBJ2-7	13	TGCGCCAGCAGCCTCACGACCTCCTACGAGCAGTACTTC	CASSLTTSYEQYF
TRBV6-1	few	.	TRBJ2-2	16	TGTGCCAGCAGCCCACCCAGGGTATCGAACACCGGGGAGCTGTTTTTT	CASSPPRVSNTGELFF
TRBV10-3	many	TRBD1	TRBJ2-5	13	TGTGCCATCAGCGACAGGGTAGGAGAGACCCAGTACTTC	CAISDRVGETQYF